This T cell receptor (beta chain) was retrieved from a study of cytomegalovirus exposure and HLA in healthy donors (dated by TCRdb to between 2016 and 2019). Some background on the complete study: In an earlier analysis of under 750 of the donors, about 260 Gb of sequence data and approximately 120 million unique TCR beta sequences from about 179 million T cells were reported. The T cell repertoires of 666 subjects were profiled by immunosequencing and related to cytomegalovirus serostatus. HLA typing covered class I and class II loci at four-digit resolution. A separate validation cohort of roughly 130 different subjects was used in addition to the 666-subject first cohort. An earlier analysis of approximately 630 of the donors applied high-throughput TCR beta sequencing to assess whether each TCR beta V gene segment acted as functional or pseudogenic. A later genetic analysis used genome-wide SNP genotypes for 398 of the 666 donors, treating that subset as a discovery cohort. The aim of the study was to test whether cataloging public T cell receptors could identify signatures of past pathogen exposure. Among the roughly 400 genotyped donors, 75% to 90% belonged to the genetic ancestry cluster associated with self-reported Caucasian donors. In the later analysis, no new phenotypic data were used to find candidate immune exposures; instead, reliance was placed on TCR beta sequences and their occurrence across donors. Donor age, sex, ethnicity and CMV serostatus were compiled alongside the repertoire data. To predict cytomegalovirus infection status, the study brought together high-throughput TCR immunosequencing, statistical association of individual TCRs with disease status, and machine learning. Every repertoire in the discovery cohort had been generated on one and the same sequencing platform. In a later analysis, previously published TCR beta repertoires from 666 donors were re-analyzed and high-resolution HLA genotyping was added so that TCR occurrence patterns could be studied. Four or five DR-DQ haplotypes were handled as single units for association and clustering, since linkage in the cohort was strong. About 320 gigabases of sequencing data and approximately 84 million unique TCR sequences were included in an early release covering 500 to 750 HLA-typed donors. The number of typed donors differed by locus: about 620-640 for A, B, C, DRB1 and DQB1; some 540 for DQA1; 606 for DPA1; and about 450 for DPB1. Across around 400 genotyped donors of the cohort, an average of about 250,000 unique TCR beta nucleotide sequences per donor were sequenced, and 15% to 20% of those sequences were non-productive. What the study reported, not specific to this receptor: A later analysis found that TCR association rates varied across HLA loci, with DRB1 alleles showing the most associated TCRs and HLA-C alleles the fewest. For the cohort, immune exposure information was limited to CMV serostatus. In this cohort, only TCR beta chains were sequenced, and detectable features were limited by the absence of alpha or paired-chain data. A total of 164 TCR beta chains were listed by the study as associated with cytomegalovirus. Sequencing depth was assumed to be roughly uniform across donors in the presence/absence analyses, though that assumption may not hold. When HLA alleles, especially DR and DQ, strongly co-occurred, attributing TCR associations to individual alleles was difficult. Compared with equally common non-associated chains, HLA-associated TCR beta chains in a later analysis were more clonally expanded and had lower generation probabilities. While some public TCRs were present in many individuals, most TCR sequences turned up only very rarely across donors. Because counts were too low, fewer than 20 rarely observed V segments, including chromosome 9 orphons, were excluded from the earlier analysis of 587 of the donors. In both the original and validation cohorts, the classifier was reported to diagnose cytomegalovirus status with high specificity and sensitivity. Most CMV-associated TCR beta chains appeared to be HLA-restricted in a later analysis, and the HLA associations seemed to be driven largely by CMV exposure. Linkage disequilibrium might explain the correlated functional status among segregating V segments, but an unknown experimental factor could not be excluded. The sequencing pipeline was judged likely to have produced a cluster of highly shared sequence variants as a technical artifact. In a later genetic analysis, fewer N-insertions in productive TCRs were reported among donors in an Asian-associated ancestry cluster than the roughly 640-donor mean. According to the authors, the approach could potentially be generalized to other disease states and immunological phenotypes. An association between a missense DCLRE1C variant and V-gene and J-gene trimming of TCR beta chains was found in a later genetic analysis and replicated in an independent cohort. In a later analysis, around 17,000 TCR beta sequences were associated with specific HLA alleles at a false discovery rate of 0.05. A further reported finding was that TCR beta sequences accurately predicted the HLA-A and HLA-B alleles for most subjects in the first cohort. Broadly in line with IMGT annotations, most TCR beta V segments showed up in productive rearrangements about 87% or about 30% of the time in an earlier analysis of approximately 600 of the donors. A few of the identified cytomegalovirus-associated TCR beta chains were confirmed in vitro to be specific for cytomegalovirus antigens. A later analysis reported that several top co-occurrence clusters appeared linked to parvovirus B19, influenza, CMV and Epstein-Barr virus. Because HLA typing was missing for some donors at each locus, association tests included only the typed subset.

The cohort comprised some 680 healthy bone marrow donors. All cohort members were sampled while nominally healthy, although unrecorded immune exposures were likely present. CMV serostatus was positive for almost 300 and negative for about 50% of the roughly 700 cohort members, and was not recorded for this donor. A peripheral blood sample was provided by each donor, and peripheral blood mononuclear cells were used for TCR beta sequencing. Genomic DNA was extracted from the blood cell samples with the Qiagen DNeasy Blood Extraction Kit. Libraries were constructed by the immunoSEQ multiplex PCR assay. A mixture of 60 forward primers for TCR Vbeta segments and 13 reverse primers for TCR Jbeta segments was used in the multiplex PCR. The CDR3 region of rearranged TCR beta genes was amplified from genomic DNA by a multiplex PCR assay. On the Illumina HiSeq System, the amplified TCR beta libraries were sequenced as 87-base-pair reads. The source study handled its data this way. In a later analysis, 70 million to 95 million unique TCR beta chains were counted across the 690 or so repertoires, and about 9.9 million of these chains were shared by at least two donors. Raw reads were error-corrected and collapsed into unique sequences by a nearest-neighbor algorithm in which closely related sequences were merged to remove PCR and sequencing errors. To assign V, D and J gene segments, CDR3 sequences were aligned to IMGT reference sequences. Each retained sequence needed at least a six-nucleotide match to both a V gene segment and a J gene segment. A rearrangement was called productive if the CDR3 had no stop codons and remained in frame with V and J, and every other rearrangement was called non-productive. Following IMGT convention, CDR3 was defined as the stretch from the second conserved V-encoded cysteine up to the conserved J-encoded phenylalanine. The earlier analysis of around 640 of the donors excluded sequences that lacked an unambiguous match to a single V gene segment. In an earlier analysis of several hundred of the donors, V segments were called functional above 56.7% productive rearrangements and were called segregating when the between-donor standard deviation exceeded 5%. A statistical classification framework was built to diagnose cytomegalovirus status from the catalog of TCR beta chain sequences. In a later analysis, TCR nucleotide sequences were compared against IMGT/GENE-DB human TR gene sequences so that V and J genes could be assigned. Using the TCRdist pipeline, a later analysis assigned CDR3 sequences along with most-parsimonious VDJ recombination scenarios. In a later analysis, each TCR beta chain was defined by its CDR3 amino acid sequence together with its V-gene family, and reads lacking a unique V-gene family were excluded. A later analysis removed 550 to 700 highly shared, low-generation-probability nucleotide sequences to deal with suspected cross-contamination and a sequencing artifact. A later analysis calculated a clonal expansion index for each public chain from normalized within-repertoire ranks of inferred template counts. A later analysis computed generation probabilities with a VDJ recombination model fitted to out-of-frame rearrangements, and checked the results against IGoR. Hypergeometric tests were used in a later analysis to score TCR-TCR, TCR-HLA and TCR-CMV co-occurrence, with a repertoire-size bias correction applied to the TCR pairs. A later analysis estimated false discovery rates by permuting HLA or CMV assignments 20 times. In a later analysis, co-occurring TCRs were grouped with DBSCAN, and TCRdist sequence similarity was added when clustering was performed within HLA-allele-positive subsets. For co-occurrence clustering, repertoires with fewer than 30,000 or more than 120,000 public chains were excluded, along with five or six repertoires with anomalous nucleotide sharing. Imported from immuneACCESS, the table was reduced by TCRdb to in-frame sequences with V and J called. These copies leave out some clones; in studies compared against another copy, an unresolved V gene accounts for under half, and the cause of the remainder is not known. The D gene and trimming were derived from the DNA, and the V and J assignments and clone size from that table. Here the sample has about 91,000 clones; 64% occur a single time. The leading ten clones occupy about 2.3% of the sample.

Details on this clone: The target of this receptor is not known. No much larger clone exists at a distance of one base, and base qualities are not known.

Sequencing input: PBMCs. The receptor's source is a human donor in good health.

The CDR3 protein is CASSIDRVGGGSGANVLTF. The nucleotide sequence is TGTGCCAGTAGTATAGACCGGGTTGGGGGCGGCTCTGGGGCCAACGTCCTGACTTTC. Recombination connected TRBV19 to TRBJ2-6, and possibly TRBD1, on 6 matching bases. The CDR3 spans 19 residues, from the cysteine through the phenylalanine. The read is trimmed to its CDR3 DNA, 57 bases read in frame from base 1. V gives up 0 bases and J gives up 0 bases, and the segment between their germline ends measures 15 bases. The germline V gene (reference sequence) specifies LNHDA as CDR1 and SQIVND as CDR2.